This TCR beta chain was observed in a study of blood T cells in healthy people across ages. The use of a sample-barcoded 5' primer and a J-beta primer mix characterized a second PCR of roughly 6 to 12 cycles. Every molecule of cDNA carried a tag from a template-switch adaptor with 12 random nucleotides. MiXCR, applied by TCRdb to the 5' RACE reads, yields one record per CDR3 protein. The sample contains more than 550,000 distinct CDR3 sequences, about a fifth of which appear only once. The authors drew approximately 9 milliliters of peripheral blood from each donor. This clonotype has only a few counts. The V gene end was trimmed by 6 bases and the J gene end by 3 bases; junction bases not matched to a gene: 23. This CDR3 contains 21 residues.

Sample: blood. This receptor was identified in a man in his 70s in good health. J is TRBJ2-3 and V is TRBV12-3 or TRBV12-4; 11 bases fit TRBD2. The CDR3 loop reads CASRFRGPRLAGRGGTDTQYF. The CDR3 DNA reads TGTGCCAGCAGATTTAGGGGCCCACGACTAGCGGGGCGAGGGGGTACAGATACGCAGTATTTT.